A selection of T cell receptor beta chains follows, all from one sample in a study of cytomegalovirus exposure and HLA in healthy donors. The protocol was immunoSEQ multiplex PCR, while the TCRdb copy is restricted to in-frame clones and leaves out a portion. The sample lists about 160,000 clones; 88% were seen once. The sequenced sample consisted of PBMCs. Receptors were obtained from a young man in good health and CMV-seronegative. The CDR3 runs from the conserved cysteine through the conserved F or W. D genes are given only for firm matches. Not every row has a clone size; where given, it reads once, few, many or a size class.

d_gene | j_gene | v_gene | abundance | CDR3aa | CDR3nt
TRBD2 | TRBJ2-3 | TRBV4-1 | . | CASSPDQASGGTDTQYF | TGCGCCAGCAGCCCCGACCAGGCTAGCGGGGGAACAGATACGCAGTATTTT
. | TRBJ1-5 | TRBV7-9 | . | CASSMSGFTGQPQHF | TGTGCCAGCAGTATGTCCGGCTTTACAGGGCAGCCCCAGCATTTT
TRBD2 | TRBJ2-7 | TRBV6-1 | many | CASSTGTSSYEQYF | TGTGCCAGCAGTACCGGGACTAGCTCCTACGAGCAGTACTTC
. | TRBJ2-7 | TRBV5-1 | . | CASSVQGGPYEQYF | TGCGCCAGCAGCGTTCAGGGAGGCCCCTACGAGCAGTACTTC
. | TRBJ2-5 | TRBV28 | . | CASSFASAEATQETQYF | TGTGCCAGCAGTTTCGCGTCCGCGGAGGCCACACAAGAGACCCAGTACTTC
. | TRBJ1-5 | TRBV7-9 | few | CASSVLSGEQPQHF | TGTGCCAGCAGCGTATTATCAGGGGAACAGCCCCAGCATTTT
. | TRBJ1-3 | TRBV5-1 | . | CASSLFPSISGNTIYF | TGCGCCAGCAGCTTGTTTCCCAGTATCTCTGGAAACACCATATATTTT
TRBD2 | TRBJ2-2 | TRBV2 | . | CASSELAGENTGELFF | TGTGCCAGCAGTGAATTAGCGGGGGAAAACACCGGGGAGCTGTTTTTT
TRBD2 | TRBJ2-1 | TRBV11-2 | once | CASSRAGVGEQFF | TGTGCCAGCAGTCGAGCGGGAGTGGGTGAGCAGTTCTTC
. | TRBJ1-1 | TRBV27 | . | CASSLYEVTEAFF | TGTGCCAGCAGTTTATACGAGGTAACTGAAGCTTTCTTT
. | TRBJ1-5 | TRBV7-2 | . | CASSSKTGSNQPQHF | TGTGCCAGCAGCTCGAAGACAGGAAGCAATCAGCCCCAGCATTTT
. | TRBJ2-7 | TRBV11-1 | . | CASSPPGYEQYF | TGTGCCAGCAGCCCCCCCGGGTACGAGCAGTACTTC
. | TRBJ2-3 | TRBV27 | . | CASTMRVSDTQYF | TGTGCCAGCACTATGAGAGTCTCAGATACGCAGTATTTT
. | TRBJ2-5 | TRBV27 | . | CASSFLGGKQETQYF | TGTGCCAGCAGTTTCCTAGGGGGTAAACAAGAGACCCAGTACTTC
. | TRBJ2-1 | TRBV6-5 | . | CASTPPTYNEQFF | TGTGCCAGCACCCCCCCAACCTACAATGAGCAGTTCTTC
. | TRBJ1-6 | TRBV5-4 | . | CASKSGHEYNSPLHF | TGTGCCAGCAAGTCGGGACACGAGTATAATTCACCCCTCCACTTT
TRBD1 | TRBJ1-1 | TRBV5-1 | . | CASSLRQGISTEAFF | TGCGCCAGCAGCCTACGACAGGGTATTAGCACTGAAGCTTTCTTT
. | TRBJ1-6 | TRBV5-5 | . | CASSLGQNYNSPLHF | TGTGCCAGCAGCTTGGGCCAGAACTATAATTCACCCCTCCACTTT
TRBD1 | TRBJ2-7 | TRBV6-1 | . | CASSELLAGGVYEQYF | TGTGCCAGCAGTGAATTGTTGGCAGGGGGTGTTTACGAGCAGTACTTC
. | TRBJ1-2 | TRBV28 | . | CASSSWGTPTNYGYTF | TGTGCCAGCAGCTCCTGGGGGACACCAACTAACTATGGCTACACCTTC
. | TRBJ2-2 | TRBV2 | . | CASRLGAPGELFF | TGTGCCAGCAGATTGGGGGCTCCCGGGGAGCTGTTTTTT
. | TRBJ2-7 | TRBV6-1 | . | CASSGASEAPYEQYF | TGTGCCAGCAGTGGGGCTAGCGAGGCGCCCTACGAGCAGTACTTC
. | TRBJ1-1 | TRBV4-2 | . | CASSQGVGNTEAFF | TGTGCCAGCAGCCAAGGTGTCGGGAACACTGAAGCTTTCTTT
TRBD1 | TRBJ1-5 | TRBV6-6 | few | CASVDREEGNQPQHF | TGTGCCAGCGTTGACAGGGAGGAAGGCAATCAGCCCCAGCATTTT
. | TRBJ1-1 | TRBV10-3 | . | CAISESVGAAFF | TGTGCCATCAGTGAGTCGGTTGGGGCAGCTTTCTTT
TRBD2 | TRBJ2-1 | TRBV6-1 | . | CASLYSGGVSNEQFF | TGTGCCAGCCTGTATAGCGGGGGGGTGAGCAATGAGCAGTTCTTC
. | TRBJ1-1 | TRBV5-1 | . | CASSLGGEAFF | TGCGCCAGCAGCTTAGGCGGGGAAGCTTTCTTT
. | TRBJ1-2 | TRBV11-3 | . | CASSLVGGRRNGYTF | TGTGCCAGCAGCTTAGTCGGGGGGCGAAGAAATGGCTACACCTTC
TRBD1 | TRBJ1-4 | TRBV7-6 | few | CASSLDRGFGEKLFF | TGTGCCAGCAGCCTAGACAGGGGATTTGGAGAAAAACTGTTTTTT
. | TRBJ2-1 | TRBV27 | . | CASSLRSLRSYNEQFF | TGTGCCAGCAGTTTAAGGAGTCTTCGCTCCTACAATGAGCAGTTCTTC
. | TRBJ2-5 | TRBV18 | . | CASSPTRQGGETQYF | TGTGCCAGCTCACCCACCAGGCAGGGAGGCGAGACCCAGTACTTC
TRBD2 | TRBJ2-2 | TRBV27 | . | CASSSLERGGIGELFF | TGTGCCAGCAGTTCCCTCGAGCGGGGGGGCATCGGGGAGCTGTTTTTT
TRBD2 | TRBJ2-3 | TRBV11-2 | . | CASSLGRLAGFSTDTQYF | TGTGCCAGCAGCTTAGGAAGACTAGCGGGGTTTAGCACAGATACGCAGTATTTT
TRBD1 | TRBJ2-3 | TRBV5-4 | . | CASSDQGASTDTQYF | TGTGCCAGCAGCGACCAGGGGGCGAGCACAGATACGCAGTATTTT
. | TRBJ2-5 | TRBV27 | . | CASSSRETQYF | TGTGCCAGCAGCTCCCGAGAGACCCAGTACTTC
. | TRBJ2-2 | TRBV18 | . | CASLWTAYTGELFF | TGTGCCAGCCTGTGGACAGCCTACACCGGGGAGCTGTTTTTT
TRBD1 | TRBJ2-2 | TRBV10-1 | . | CASSTTGETGELFF | TGCGCCAGCAGTACCACAGGGGAAACCGGGGAGCTGTTTTTT
. | TRBJ2-7 | TRBV11-2 | . | CASSYDARLADSYEQYF | TGTGCCAGCAGCTACGACGCACGTCTAGCCGATTCCTACGAGCAGTACTTC
. | TRBJ1-4 | TRBV12-2 | . | CASRKTGKGENEKLFF | TGTGCAAGTCGCAAGACAGGGAAGGGTGAAAATGAAAAACTGTTTTTT
. | TRBJ2-2 | TRBV7-2 | . | CASSPRGTKVNTGELFF | TGTGCCAGCAGCCCAAGGGGAACCAAAGTGAACACCGGGGAGCTGTTTTTT
. | TRBJ2-5 | TRBV5-1 | . | CASSLEGRTGQETQYF | TGCGCCAGCAGCTTGGAAGGGAGGACGGGTCAAGAGACCCAGTACTTC
. | TRBJ1-5 | TRBV6-1 | . | CASSEASFNQPQHF | TGTGCCAGCAGTGAAGCGTCATTCAATCAGCCCCAGCATTTT
. | TRBJ2-1 | TRBV7-9 | . | CASSFEGNEQFF | TGTGCCAGCAGCTTCGAGGGAAATGAGCAGTTCTTC
TRBD2 | TRBJ2-7 | TRBV6-6 | many | CASSYWGREGYEQYF | TGTGCCAGCAGTTACTGGGGCAGGGAGGGCTACGAGCAGTACTTC
. | TRBJ1-6 | TRBV30 | few | CAWSRGQGRLNSPLHF | TGTGCCTGGAGTAGGGGTCAGGGGCGACTTAATTCACCCCTCCACTTT
TRBD1 | TRBJ2-1 | TRBV7-7 | . | CATGTGAYNEQFF | TGTGCTACCGGGACAGGGGCCTACAATGAGCAGTTCTTC
TRBD1 | TRBJ2-7 | TRBV10-2 | . | CASSDLSGTGINYEQYF | TGCGCCAGCAGTGATCTCTCCGGGACAGGGATTAACTACGAGCAGTACTTC
TRBD2 | TRBJ2-1 | TRBV9 | . | CASSVRGSTYNEQFF | TGTGCCAGCAGCGTACGCGGGAGTACCTACAATGAGCAGTTCTTC
. | TRBJ1-2 | TRBV5-1 | . | CASSLVRGMNYGYTF | TGCGCCAGCAGCTTGGTTAGAGGGATGAACTATGGCTACACCTTC
TRBD2 | TRBJ2-2 | TRBV4-3 | . | CASSQGLAGEGGELFF | TGCGCCAGCAGCCAAGGACTAGCGGGAGAAGGCGGGGAGCTGTTTTTT
. | TRBJ1-2 | TRBV7-2 | few | CASSLNRVFYGYTF | TGTGCCAGCAGCTTGAACAGGGTGTTCTATGGCTACACCTTC
TRBD2 | TRBJ2-1 | TRBV27 | . | CASRFHQGPGGYNEQFF | TGTGCCAGCAGATTCCACCAGGGCCCGGGGGGTTACAATGAGCAGTTCTTC
. | TRBJ2-1 | TRBV11-2 | . | CASGASSYNEQFF | TGTGCCAGCGGGGCTAGCTCCTACAATGAGCAGTTCTTC
. | TRBJ2-4 | TRBV6-5 | . | CASSYGSYGNIQYF | TGTGCCAGCAGTTACGGTAGTTACGGAAACATTCAGTACTTC
TRBD2 | TRBJ2-3 | TRBV7-9 | . | CASSLGGYREGQRDTQYF | TGTGCCAGCAGCTTAGGGGGGTATCGGGAGGGCCAGCGAGATACGCAGTATTTT